This TCR beta chain was sequenced during a study of control samples from healthy donors and cancer patients. Trimming removed 8 bases from V and 4 bases from J, with 12 bases in between. The germline gives CDR1 LNHDA, CDR2 SQIVND (reference sequence). CDR3 length equals 13 residues. Method: immunoSEQ multiplex PCR; TCRdb's copy keeps in-frame clones and lacks some. The top ten hold around 10% of the sample, which has about 140,000 clones, approximately 92% seen once. The sequencing input was blood. The chain carries TRBV19 and TRBJ1-5; no definite D call. This clonotype was obtained from a man aged 25-45 years in good health. Here the CDR3 DNA reads TGTGCCAGTCAAGGTACAGAAAATCAGCCCCAGCATTTT. This sequence encodes CASQGTENQPQHF.